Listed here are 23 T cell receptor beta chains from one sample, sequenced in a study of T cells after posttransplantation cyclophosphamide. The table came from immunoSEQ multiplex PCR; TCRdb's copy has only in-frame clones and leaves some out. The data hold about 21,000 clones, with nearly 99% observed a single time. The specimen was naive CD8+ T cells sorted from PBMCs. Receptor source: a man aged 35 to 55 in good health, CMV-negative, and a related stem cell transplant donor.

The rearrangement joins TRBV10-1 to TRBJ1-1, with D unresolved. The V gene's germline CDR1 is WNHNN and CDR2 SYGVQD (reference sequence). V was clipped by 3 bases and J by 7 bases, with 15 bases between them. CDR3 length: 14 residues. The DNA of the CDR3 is TGCGCCAGCAGTGATTCCAACGCGGAGGGTGAAGCTTTCTTT. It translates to CASSDSNAEGEAFF.

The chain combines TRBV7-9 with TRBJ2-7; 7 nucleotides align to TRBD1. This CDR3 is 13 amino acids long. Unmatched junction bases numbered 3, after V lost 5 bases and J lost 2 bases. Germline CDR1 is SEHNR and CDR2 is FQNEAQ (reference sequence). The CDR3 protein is CASSATGAYEQYF. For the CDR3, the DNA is TGTGCCAGCAGCGCTACAGGGGCCTACGAGCAGTACTTC.

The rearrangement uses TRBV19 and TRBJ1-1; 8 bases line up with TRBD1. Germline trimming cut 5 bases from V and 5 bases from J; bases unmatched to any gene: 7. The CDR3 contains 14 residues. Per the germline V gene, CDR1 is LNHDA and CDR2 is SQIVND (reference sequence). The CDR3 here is CASSPWTGRTEAFF. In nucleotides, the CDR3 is TGTGCCAGTAGTCCTTGGACAGGGCGGACTGAAGCTTTCTTT.

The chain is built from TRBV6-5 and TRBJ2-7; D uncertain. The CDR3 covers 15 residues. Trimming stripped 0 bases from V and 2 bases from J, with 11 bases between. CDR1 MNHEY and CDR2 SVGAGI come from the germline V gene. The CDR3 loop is CASSYSGRAAYEQYF. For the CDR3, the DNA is TGTGCCAGCAGTTACTCGGGCAGAGCAGCCTACGAGCAGTACTTC.

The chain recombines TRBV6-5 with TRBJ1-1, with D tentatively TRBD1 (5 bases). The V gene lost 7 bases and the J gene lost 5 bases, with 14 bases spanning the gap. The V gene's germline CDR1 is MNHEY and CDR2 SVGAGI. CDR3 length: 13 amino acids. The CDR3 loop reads CASTPGGKTEAFF. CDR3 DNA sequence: TGTGCCAGCACCCCTGGGGGGAAGACTGAAGCTTTCTTT.

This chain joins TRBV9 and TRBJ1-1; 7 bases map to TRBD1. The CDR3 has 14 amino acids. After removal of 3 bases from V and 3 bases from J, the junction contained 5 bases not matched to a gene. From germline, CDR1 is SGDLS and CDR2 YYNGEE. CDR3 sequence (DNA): TGTGCCAGCAGCGGGGGACAGACGGACACTGAAGCTTTCTTT. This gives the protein CASSGGQTDTEAFF.

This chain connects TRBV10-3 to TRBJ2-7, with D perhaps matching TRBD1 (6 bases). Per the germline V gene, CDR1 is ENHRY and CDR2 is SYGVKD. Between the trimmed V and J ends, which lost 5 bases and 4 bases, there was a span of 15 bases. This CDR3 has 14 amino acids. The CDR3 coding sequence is TGTGCCATCAGTCCTGTCCCAGGGGAGTACGAGCAGTACTTC. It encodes CAISPVPGEYEQYF.

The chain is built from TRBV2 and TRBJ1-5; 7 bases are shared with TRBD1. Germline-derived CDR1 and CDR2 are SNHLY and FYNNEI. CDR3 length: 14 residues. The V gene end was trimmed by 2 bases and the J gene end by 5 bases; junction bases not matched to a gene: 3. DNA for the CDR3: TGTGCCAGCAGTGAAACTACAGGGGATCAGCCCCAGCATTTT. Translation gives CASSETTGDQPQHF.

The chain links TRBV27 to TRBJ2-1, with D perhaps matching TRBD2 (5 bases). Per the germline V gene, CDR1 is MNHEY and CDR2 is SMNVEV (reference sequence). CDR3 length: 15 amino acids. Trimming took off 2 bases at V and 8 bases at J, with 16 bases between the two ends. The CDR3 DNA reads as TGTGCCAGCAGTTTAGGAGGCTGGGTTCTCCATGAGCAGTTCTTC. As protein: CASSLGGWVLHEQFF.

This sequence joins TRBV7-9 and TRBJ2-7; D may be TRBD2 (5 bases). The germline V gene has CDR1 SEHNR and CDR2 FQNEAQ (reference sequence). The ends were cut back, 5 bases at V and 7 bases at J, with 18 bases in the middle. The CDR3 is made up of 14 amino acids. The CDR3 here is CASSLPGSPGEQYF. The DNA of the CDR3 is TGTGCCAGCAGCCTTCCGGGGTCCCCGGGAGAGCAGTACTTC.

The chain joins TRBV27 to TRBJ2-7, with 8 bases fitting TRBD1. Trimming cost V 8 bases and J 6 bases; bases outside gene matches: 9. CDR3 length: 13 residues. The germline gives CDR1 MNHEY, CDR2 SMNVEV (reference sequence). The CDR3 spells CASGSDRVGEQYF. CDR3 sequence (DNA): TGTGCCAGCGGATCGGACAGGGTAGGCGAGCAGTACTTC.

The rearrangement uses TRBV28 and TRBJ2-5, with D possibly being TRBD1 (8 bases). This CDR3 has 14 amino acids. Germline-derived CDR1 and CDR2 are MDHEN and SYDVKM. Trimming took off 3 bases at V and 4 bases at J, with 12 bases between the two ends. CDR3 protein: CASSFNRGGETQYF. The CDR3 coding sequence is TGTGCCAGCAGTTTTAACAGGGGGGGAGAGACCCAGTACTTC.

In DNA, the CDR3 is TGTGCCAGCAGCTTAACACCCCTCCCTAGCGGGAGGAGAGAAGATACGCAGTATTTT. Translating gives CASSLTPLPSGRREDTQYF. V is TRBV7-3 and J is TRBJ2-3; the match to TRBD2 covers 11 bases. Germline CDR1 is SGHTA and CDR2 is FQGTGA. Germline trimming cut 0 bases from V and 5 bases from J; bases unmatched to any gene: 13. CDR3 size: 19 residues.

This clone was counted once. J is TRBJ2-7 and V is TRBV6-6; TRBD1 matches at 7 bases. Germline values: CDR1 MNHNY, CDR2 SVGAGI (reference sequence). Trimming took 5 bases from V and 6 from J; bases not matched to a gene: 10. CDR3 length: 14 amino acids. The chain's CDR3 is CASSQRGGAAEQYF. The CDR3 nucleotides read TGTGCCAGCAGTCAACGAGGGGGCGCTGCCGAGCAGTACTTC.

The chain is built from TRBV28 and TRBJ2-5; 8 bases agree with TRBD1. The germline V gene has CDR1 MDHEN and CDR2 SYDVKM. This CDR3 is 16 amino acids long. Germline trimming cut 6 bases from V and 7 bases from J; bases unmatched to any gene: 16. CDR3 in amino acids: CASSPRGRGRRGTQYF. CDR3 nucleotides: TGTGCCAGCAGCCCGCGGGGCAGGGGGCGCAGGGGGACCCAGTACTTC.

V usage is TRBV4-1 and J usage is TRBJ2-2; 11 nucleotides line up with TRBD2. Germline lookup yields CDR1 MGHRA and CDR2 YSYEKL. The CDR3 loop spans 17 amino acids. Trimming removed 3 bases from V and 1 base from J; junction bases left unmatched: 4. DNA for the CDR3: TGCGCCAGCAGCCATCCAACTAGCGGGAGGAACACCGGGGAGCTGTTTTTT. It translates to CASSHPTSGRNTGELFF.

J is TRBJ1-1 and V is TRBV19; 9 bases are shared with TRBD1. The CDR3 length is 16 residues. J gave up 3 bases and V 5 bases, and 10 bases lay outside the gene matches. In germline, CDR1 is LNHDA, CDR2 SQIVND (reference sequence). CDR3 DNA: TGTGCCAGTAGTCGATCCGGGACAGGGTTGGACACTGAAGCTTTCTTT. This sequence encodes CASSRSGTGLDTEAFF.

In nucleotides, the CDR3 is TGTGCCAGCAGCTTCCCTAGCGGGAGTATCCAAAGTAACACCGGGGAGCTGTTTTTT. Protein sequence: CASSFPSGSIQSNTGELFF. The chain joins TRBV7-9 to TRBJ2-2; 10 nucleotides align to TRBD2. Per the germline V gene, CDR1 is SEHNR and CDR2 is FQNEAQ (reference sequence). The CDR3 spans 19 residues. V was clipped by 3 bases and J by 2 bases; unmatched bases: 12.

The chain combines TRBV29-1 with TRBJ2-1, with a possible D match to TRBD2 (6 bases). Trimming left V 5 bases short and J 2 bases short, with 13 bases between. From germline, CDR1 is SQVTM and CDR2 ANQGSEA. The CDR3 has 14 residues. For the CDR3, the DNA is TGCAGCGTTACCGGGACTGGGCCCTACAATGAGCAGTTCTTC. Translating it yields CSVTGTGPYNEQFF.

CDR3 residues: CASSQGGNFNQPQHF. The CDR3 DNA sequence: TGCGCCAGCAGCCAAGGAGGGAATTTCAATCAGCCCCAGCATTTT. The chain carries TRBV4-1 and TRBJ1-5; D unclear. The V gene's germline CDR1 is MGHRA and CDR2 YSYEKL. This CDR3 has 15 amino acids. The V end lost 1 base, the J end lost 3 bases, and 10 bases lay between the germline ends.

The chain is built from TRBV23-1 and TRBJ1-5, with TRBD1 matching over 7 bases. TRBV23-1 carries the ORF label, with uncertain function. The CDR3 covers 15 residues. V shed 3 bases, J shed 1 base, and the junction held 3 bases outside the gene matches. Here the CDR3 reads CASSQLTGSNQPQHF. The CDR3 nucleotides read TGCGCCAGCAGTCAGTTGACAGGGAGCAATCAGCCCCAGCATTTT.

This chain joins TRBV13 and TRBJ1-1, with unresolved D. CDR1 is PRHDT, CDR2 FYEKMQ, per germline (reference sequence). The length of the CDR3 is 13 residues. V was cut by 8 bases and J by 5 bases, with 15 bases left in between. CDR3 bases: TGTGCCAGCTGCGTAGGGCAGATGACTGAAGCTTTCTTT. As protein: CASCVGQMTEAFF.

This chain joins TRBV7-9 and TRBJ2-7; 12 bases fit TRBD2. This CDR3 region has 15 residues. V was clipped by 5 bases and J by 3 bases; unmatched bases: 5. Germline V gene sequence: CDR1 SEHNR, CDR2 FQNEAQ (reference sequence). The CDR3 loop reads CASSPQGLAGYEQYF. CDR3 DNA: TGTGCCAGCAGCCCCCAGGGACTAGCGGGCTACGAGCAGTACTTC.